Each of the 3 T cell receptor beta chains below was sequenced from the same sample in a study of regulatory T cells in long-lasting Graves disease. Time point specified: newly diagnosed GD, antithyroid drugs for less than 3 months. After RNA was extracted from PBMCs, the TCR library was made from it. Building the TCR beta libraries relied on iRepertoire HTBI primers, and CDR3 regions underwent Arm-PCR. A single record per CDR3 protein comes from TCRdb applying MiXCR to the multiplex PCR reads. Here the sample spans hundreds of thousands of distinct CDR3 sequences, about 12% being singletons. This sample also appeared in a second study, on T cells in Graves' hyperthyroidism and ophthalmopathy.

The source was peripheral blood mononuclear cells (PBMCs), collected at new diagnosis, from a patient treated with antithyroid drugs. The receptors were sampled from a woman in her 30s with Graves disease.

This clonotype has a count of ten or more. The chain has TRBV12-3 or TRBV12-4 and TRBJ1-2; TRBD1 is a possible D gene (5 bases). V shed 3 bases and J shed 0 bases, with 11 bases lying between them. This CDR3 region has 15 residues. In DNA form, the CDR3 reads TGTGCCAGCAGTTTGAAACAGGCATCTAACTATGGCTACACCTTC. Protein sequence: CASSLKQASNYGYTF.

This clonotype appeared many times. The chain couples TRBV10-3 to TRBJ2-1; 8 nucleotides match TRBD2. From germline, CDR1 is ENHRY and CDR2 SYGVKD. The CDR3 extends over 14 amino acids. Trimming cost V 7 bases and J 2 bases; bases outside gene matches: 4. This chain's CDR3 is CAINTGGPYNEQFF. CDR3 sequence (DNA): TGTGCCATCAACACGGGAGGGCCCTACAATGAGCAGTTCTTC.

This clonotype was observed many times. This rearrangement joins TRBV20-1 to TRBJ2-7; D possibly uses TRBD1 or TRBD2 (5 bases each). From germline, CDR1 is DFQATT and CDR2 SNEGSKA (reference sequence). The CDR3 sequence is 12 residues long. V was clipped by 3 bases and J by 3 bases, with 9 bases between them. The CDR3 is CSASRDGYEQYF. The CDR3 bases are TGCAGTGCTAGTCGGGACGGCTACGAGCAGTACTTC.